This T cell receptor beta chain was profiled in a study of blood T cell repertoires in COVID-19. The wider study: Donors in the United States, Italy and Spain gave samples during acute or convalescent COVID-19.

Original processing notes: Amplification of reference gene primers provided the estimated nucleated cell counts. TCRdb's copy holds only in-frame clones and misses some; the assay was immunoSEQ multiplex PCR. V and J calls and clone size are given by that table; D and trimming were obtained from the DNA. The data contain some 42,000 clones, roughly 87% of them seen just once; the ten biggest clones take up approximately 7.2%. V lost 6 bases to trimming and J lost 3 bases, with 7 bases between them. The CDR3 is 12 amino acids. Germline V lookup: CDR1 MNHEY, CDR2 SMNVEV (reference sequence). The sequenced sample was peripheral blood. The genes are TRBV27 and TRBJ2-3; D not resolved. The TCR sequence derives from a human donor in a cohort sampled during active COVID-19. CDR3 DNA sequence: TGTGCCAGCAGGTCTAGGACAGATACGCAGTATTTT. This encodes CASRSRTDTQYF.